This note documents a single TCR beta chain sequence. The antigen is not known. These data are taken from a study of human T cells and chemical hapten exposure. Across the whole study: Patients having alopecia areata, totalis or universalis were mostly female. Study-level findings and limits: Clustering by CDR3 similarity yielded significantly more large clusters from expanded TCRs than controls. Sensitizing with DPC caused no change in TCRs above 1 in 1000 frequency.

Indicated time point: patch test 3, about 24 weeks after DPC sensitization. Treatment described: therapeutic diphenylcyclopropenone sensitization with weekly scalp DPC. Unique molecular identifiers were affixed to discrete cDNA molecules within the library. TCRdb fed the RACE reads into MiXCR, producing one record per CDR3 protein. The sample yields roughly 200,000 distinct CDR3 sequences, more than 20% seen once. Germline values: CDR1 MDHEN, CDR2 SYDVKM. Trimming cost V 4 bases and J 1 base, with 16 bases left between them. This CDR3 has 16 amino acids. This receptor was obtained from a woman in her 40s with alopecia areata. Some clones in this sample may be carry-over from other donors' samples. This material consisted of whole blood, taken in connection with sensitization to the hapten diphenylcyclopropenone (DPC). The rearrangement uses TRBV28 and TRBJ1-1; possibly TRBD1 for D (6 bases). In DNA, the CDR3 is TGTGCCAGCAGTTCTCTTCTGGGGGGCGAGAACACTGAAGCTTTCTTT. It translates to CASSSLLGGENTEAFF.